The source of this T cell receptor beta chain is a study of T-cell reconstitution after alpha-beta-depleted transplantation in children. Study-wide results and caveats: Some patients owed their high day-60 TCRbeta diversity to surviving recipient T cells and thymic progenitors. Alpha-beta T cells present about two months after transplant were reported to originate from several hundred expanded graft clones.

The CDR3 has 14 amino acids. Trimming took off 0 bases at V and 6 bases at J, with 9 bases between the two ends. Germline V CDR1 and CDR2: SGDLS, YYNGEE. This clonotype has a count of ten or more. Its antigen is unknown. Preparing the TCRbeta library involved the use of unique molecular identifiers. TCRdb reprocessed the PCR reads with MiXCR, giving one entry per CDR3 protein. The sample holds about 290,000 distinct CDR3 sequences, around a tenth seen once. This specimen consisted of PBMCs, obtained before TCRalphabeta/CD19-depleted stem cell transplant. This sequence joins TRBV9 and TRBJ2-2, with D perhaps TRBD2 (7 bases). The TCR sequence derives from a boy younger than two with acute myeloid leukemia, due to receive a stem cell transplant. The CDR3 is CASSVEGGPGELFF. The CDR3 DNA follows: TGTGCCAGCAGCGTAGAGGGGGGGCCCGGGGAGCTGTTTTTT.